These 18 T cell receptor beta chains were sequenced from one sample in a study of human T cells and chemical hapten exposure. Specified time point: patch test 1, 2 weeks after DPC sensitization. The treatment is: therapeutic diphenylcyclopropenone sensitization with weekly scalp DPC. TCRdb reprocessed the RACE reads via MiXCR and lists one record per CDR3 protein. Of 350,000 or so distinct CDR3 sequences in the sample, about 7% were seen once. The source was whole blood, collected in connection with sensitization to the hapten diphenylcyclopropenone (DPC). These receptors were taken from a woman between 18 and 29 years old with alopecia areata. Some clones in this sample may be carry-over from other donors' samples.

This chain links TRBV7-2 with TRBJ2-3, with D possibly TRBD1 on 5 matching bases. This CDR3 is built from 15 residues. V was pared by 6 bases and J by 3 bases, with 16 bases between. Germline CDR1 and CDR2: SGHTA and FQGNSA. CDR3 nucleotides: TGTGCCAGCAGGCGTACACAACAGGAAACAGATACGCAGTATTTT. The encoded protein is CASRRTQQETDTQYF. Complete variable domain (other parts from reference TRBV7-2 and TRBJ2-3): GAGVSQSPSNKVTEKGKDVELRCDPISGHTALYWYRQSLGQGLEFLIYFQGNSAPDKSGLPSDRFSAERTGGSVSTLTIQRTQQEDSAVYLCASRRTQQETDTQYFGPGTRLTVL.

V gene TRBV6-2 or TRBV6-3 combines with J gene TRBJ1-1; 11 positions match TRBD1. This CDR3 has 11 residues. Germline V gene sequence: CDR1 MNHEY, CDR2 SVGEGT. Trimming at V came to 4 bases and at J to 11 bases, leaving 0 bases not matched to a gene. This chain's CDR3 is CASSWDRGAFF. In nucleotides, the CDR3 is TGTGCCAGCAGTTGGGACAGGGGGGCTTTCTTT.

This clonotype was seen only a few times. The chain has TRBV28 and TRBJ1-2; D not certain. V was shortened by 7 bases and J by 4 bases, with 16 bases between the two germline ends. The CDR3 covers 14 residues. Germline V gene data show CDR1 as MDHEN and CDR2 as SYDVKM. The CDR3 loop is CASISIVGGYGYTF. DNA for the CDR3: TGTGCCAGCATTTCTATAGTTGGAGGCTATGGCTACACCTTC.

The chain combines TRBV4-2 with TRBJ1-4; 10 bases map to TRBD1. Germline trimming cut 0 bases from V and 10 bases from J; bases unmatched to any gene: 8. The CDR3 sequence is 16 residues long. CDR1 is LGHNA and CDR2 is YNFKEQ in the germline V gene. CDR3 sequence (DNA): TGTGCCAGCAGCCAAGATGGAGGGACAGGGGATGCAAAACTGTTTTTT. Residues: CASSQDGGTGDAKLFF.

The chain links TRBV13 to TRBJ2-3; 16 bases match TRBD2. In germline, CDR1 is PRHDT, CDR2 FYEKMQ (reference sequence). The CDR3 totals 16 residues. V shed 5 bases, J shed 6 bases, and the junction held 5 bases outside the gene matches. CDR3 loop: CASSKGLAGGPDTQYF. The CDR3 bases are TGTGCCAGCAGCAAGGGACTAGCGGGGGGGCCTGATACGCAGTATTTT. The full variable domain, its missing parts supplied by reference TRBV13 and TRBJ2-3, is AAGVIQSPRHLIKEKRETATLKCYPIPRHDTVYWYQQGPGQDPQFLISFYEKMQSDKGSIPDRFSAQQFSDYHSELNMSSLELGDSALYFCASSKGLAGGPDTQYFGPGTRLTVL.

Only a few counts were recorded for this clonotype. The V gene is TRBV12-3 or TRBV12-4, the J gene TRBJ2-7; TRBD1 aligns across 9 bases. The CDR3 is 14 residues long. Trimming cost V 3 bases and J 7 bases; bases outside gene matches: 7. CDR3 protein: CASSLFHRGREQYF. As DNA, the CDR3 is TGTGCCAGCAGTTTGTTTCACAGGGGGCGAGAGCAGTACTTC.

At least ten counts were recorded for this clonotype. As DNA, the CDR3 is TGTGCCAGCATAACGGGAGAAGACCAGCCCCAGCATTTT. Its protein is CASITGEDQPQHF. J is TRBJ1-5 and V is TRBV28, with D unresolved. Trimming cost V 7 bases and J 7 bases, with 14 bases left between them. CDR1 and CDR2 (germline): MDHEN, SYDVKM. The length of the CDR3 is 13 residues.

V is TRBV10-3 and J is TRBJ2-3; 7 nucleotides match TRBD1. The V gene's germline CDR1 is ENHRY and CDR2 SYGVKD. This CDR3 comprises 14 residues. Trimming removed 10 bases from V and 1 base from J; junction bases left unmatched: 8. The CDR3 coding sequence is TGTGCCACAAGGGGGCGGCGGGGCACAGATACGCAGTATTTT. As protein: CATRGRRGTDTQYF.

V usage is TRBV5-5 and J usage is TRBJ1-5; D is ambiguous. The CDR3 is made up of 13 amino acids. Per the germline V gene, CDR1 is SGHKS and CDR2 is YYEKEE (reference sequence). Trimming pared 0 bases from V and 5 bases from J, leaving 6 bases between. This CDR3 is CASSLGSDQPQHF. CDR3 DNA sequence: TGTGCCAGCAGCTTGGGCAGTGATCAGCCCCAGCATTTT.

In its sample, this clonotype was seen many times. The V and J genes are TRBV20-1 and TRBJ2-1, with D unresolved. Germline V CDR1 and CDR2: DFQATT, SNEGSKA (reference sequence). Deletions cut 6 bases from V and 2 bases from J, with 11 bases between. The CDR3 is made up of 13 amino acids. This chain's CDR3 is CSAPSVAYNEQFF. The CDR3, as DNA: TGCAGTGCCCCCTCAGTTGCCTACAATGAGCAGTTCTTC.

On this clonotype: A junction end diverges from the germline sequence, so it may reflect a read error. The J gene is TRBJ1-5, the V gene TRBV7-2; 8 nucleotides align to TRBD1. CDR3 size: 14 residues. CDR1 and CDR2 from the germline V gene are SGHTA and FQGNSA. Here the CDR3 reads CASSLGQGNQPLHF. The CDR3 bases are TGTGCCAGCAGCTTAGGACAGGGGAATCAGCCCCTGCATTTT.

This clonotype was observed a handful of times. The chain has TRBV14 and TRBJ1-1; D is perhaps TRBD1 (5 bases). Trimming took off 1 base at V and 5 bases at J, with 14 bases between the two ends. Germline lookup yields CDR1 SGHDN and CDR2 FVKESK. The CDR3 covers 15 residues. CDR3 DNA sequence: TGTGCCAGCAGCCAAGGCTCCGGGGGGAGGACTGAAGCTTTCTTT. Protein: CASSQGSGGRTEAFF.

This clonotype was recorded at least ten times. V gene TRBV6-1 combines with J gene TRBJ2-3; 7 bases are a match to TRBD2. V lost 7 bases and J lost 0; bases outside the gene matches: 4. Germline CDR1 MNHNS, CDR2 SASEGT. The CDR3 has 14 residues. The CDR3 protein is CASTGGLSTDTQYF. In DNA, the CDR3 is TGTGCCAGCACGGGGGGTCTTAGCACAGATACGCAGTATTTT.

This clonotype was counted a few times. The rearrangement uses TRBV25-1 and TRBJ1-2, with a tentative D call TRBD1 (6 bases). CDR1 is MGHDK and CDR2 is SYGVNS in the germline V gene. With 3 bases removed from V and 5 bases from J, the gap between germline ends came to 19 bases. The CDR3 has 16 residues. The CDR3 DNA is TGTGCCAGCAGTGACCCCCTTCAGGGGACCGCTTATGGCTACACCTTC. Protein: CASSDPLQGTAYGYTF.

The chain recombines TRBV7-6 with TRBJ1-1; tentative D call: TRBD1 (5 bases). Per the germline V gene, CDR1 is SGHVS and CDR2 is FNYEAQ. The CDR3 has 17 amino acids. The germline V and J ends were trimmed by 1 base and 5 bases, with 20 bases remaining between them. In DNA, the CDR3 is TGTGCCAGCAGCTTAGGCCCTGAGGGGCGCGGGAAAACTGAAGCTTTCTTT. It yields the protein CASSLGPEGRGKTEAFF.

This clonotype was seen ten or more times. The chain carries TRBV4-1 and TRBJ2-4; 9 bases fit TRBD2. J gave up 1 base and V 1 base, and 8 bases lay outside the gene matches. Germline values: CDR1 MGHRA, CDR2 YSYEKL. This CDR3 spans 18 amino acids. In DNA, the CDR3 is TGCGCCAGCAGCCAAGGCCGGGTAGCGGGGGCCGCCAAAAACATTCAGTACTTC. Protein product: CASSQGRVAGAAKNIQYF.

This clonotype was recorded at least ten times. V gene TRBV29-1 combines with J gene TRBJ2-3, with a tentative D call TRBD2 (6 bases). Germline CDR1 and CDR2: SQVTM and ANQGSEA. This CDR3 has 15 residues. V shed 7 bases and J shed 6 bases, with 23 bases lying between them. For the CDR3, the DNA is TGCAGCGCCGGAGGGCCTAGCAGCCCTCCGGATACGCAGTATTTT. Translating it yields CSAGGPSSPPDTQYF.

At least ten counts were recorded for this clonotype. The chain has TRBV12-3 or TRBV12-4 and TRBJ1-5, with TRBD1 as a possible D gene (6 bases). V was shortened by 2 bases and J by 1 base, with 12 bases between the two germline ends. The CDR3 covers 16 residues. CDR3 region: CASSLISGGSNQPQHF. As DNA, the CDR3 is TGTGCCAGCAGTTTAATCTCGGGGGGCAGCAATCAGCCCCAGCATTTT.